This T cell receptor beta chain was recovered during a study of CD8+CD57+ T cells in acquired aplastic anemia. Study findings and constraints: Significant differences in CD8+ Simpson's diversity were not observed between patients and controls.

This clonotype was detected once. As yet, its antigen is unknown. This likely comes from a read error, as the CDR3 has no conserved phenylalanine or tryptophan at its end. It is unclear where the CDR3 begins or ends on the DNA, so no DNA is shown, and the CDR3 is as TCRdb lists it. Germline V gives CDR1 SGDLS, CDR2 YYNGEE. The CDR3 is 12 amino acids in total, end residues counted. Genomic DNA constituted the template upon which TCR beta VDJ and CDR3 profiling was performed. In TCRdb, the reads were re-called with MiXCR into one record per CDR3 protein. Of 260,000 or so distinct CDR3 sequences in the sample, around 82% were seen once. Sequencing was done on patients that had shown CD8+CD57+ cell expansion by flow cytometry.

The sample taken for sequencing was sorted CD4+, CD8+, or CD8+CD57+ T cells (not recorded which) from PBMCs. The J gene is TRBJ2-2, the V gene TRBV9; the table names TRBD2, a call not compared with the DNA. The clonotype comes from a human donor with aplastic anemia. The CDR3 region is CASSEGGGGVYS.